This TCR beta chain was sequenced in a study of OX40 agonist ivuxolimab in advanced cancers. Assay used: immunoSEQ multiplex PCR; TCRdb lists only in-frame clones, some missing. The table has about 64,000 clones, approximately 80% seen once; the top ten hold approximately 5%. In regard to this clone: Its antigen is as yet unknown.

Study-level findings and limits: Relative to CD4+ cells, CD8+ T cells on average had more expanded clones.

The sequences come from CD4+ or CD8+ T cells sorted from blood, collected in a trial of the OX40 agonist ivuxolimab. This receptor was identified in an adult with an advanced solid tumor such as melanoma, head and neck, liver or kidney cancer.

In DNA, the CDR3 is TGCGCCAGCAGCTTGGGGGCGGCGTCCTATGGCTACACCTTC. Its translation is CASSLGAASYGYTF. This chain uses TRBV5-1 with TRBJ1-2; no clear D. V was pared by 0 bases and J by 4 bases, with 10 bases between. The CDR3 covers 14 residues. Per the germline V gene, CDR1 is SGHRS and CDR2 is YFSETQ. Together with reference TRBV5-1 and TRBJ1-2, the CDR3 gives the full variable domain: KAGVTQTPRYLIKTRGQQVTLSCSPISGHRSVSWYQQTPGQGLQFLFEYFSETQRNKGNFPGRFSGRQFSNSRSEMNVSTLELGDSALYLCASSLGAASYGYTFGSGTRLTVV.